Given below is one T cell receptor (beta chain) in context. Its cognate antigen is unknown. The CDR3 sequence is 16 residues long. Germline values: CDR1 LNHDA, CDR2 SQIVND (reference sequence). The V end was cut by 1 base, the J end by 6 bases, with 18 bases between. The treatment denotes: roughly 10-day PBMC culture with coronavirus spike peptide pools or control peptides (ViraFEST assay). This entry belongs to a study of vaccination and CD4 T cells after COVID-19. Overall study: A CEFX pool, an HIV-1 Nef pool, or else no peptide went into the control cultures.

Study-level results: Researchers report that 304 of 307 vaccine-specific clones in convalescent patients proved spike mono-reactive.

Cultured CD4+ T cells had their DNA profiled by the Oncomine TCR Beta short-read assay. Scientists extracted genomic DNA from CD4+ T cells grown in culture. Via MiXCR, TCRdb re-called the PCR reads, giving one row per CDR3 protein. Among approximately 19,000 distinct CDR3 sequences, 45% to 60% were seen once, and the ten largest hold 7.9%. This clonotype originated in a human donor who had recovered from COVID-19. The chain combines TRBV19 with TRBJ1-2, with TRBD1 as a possible D gene (5 bases). Sequencing was done on a sample of CD4+ T cells from blood, cultured in vitro. The CDR3 loop is CASSIGQGSFGNGYTF. As DNA, the CDR3 is TGTGCCAGTAGTATAGGCCAGGGAAGTTTCGGGAATGGCTACACCTTC.